These T cell receptor beta chains were read from a single sample in a study of a mutant IDH1 vaccine in newly diagnosed glioma. Antigens for these TCRs are unknown. Using immunoSEQ multiplex PCR, the repertoire was profiled, and TCRdb retains in-frame clones only, with some absent. The sample has fewer than 40,000 clones, around 82% seen once; the top ten hold less than 6.5%. The specimen comprised PBMCs, sampled from a glioma patient whose treatment included an IDH1 peptide vaccine. These receptors were taken from a middle-aged man with glioma. The CDR3 runs from the conserved cysteine through the conserved F or W. D genes are given only for firm matches. Part of the rows lack a size; the others show once, few, many or a class for expanded clones.

d_gene: -; v_gene: TRBV11-1; j_gene: TRBJ1-5; abundance: few; CDR3nt: TGTGCCATGCCTCTGGGCCAGCCCCAGCATTTT; CDR3aa: CAMPLGQPQHF
d_gene: TRBD1; v_gene: TRBV5-1; j_gene: TRBJ2-3; abundance: once; CDR3nt: TGCGCCAGCAGCTTGGGGCAGGGGGCGGATACGCAGTATTTT; CDR3aa: CASSLGQGADTQYF
d_gene: -; v_gene: TRBV2; j_gene: TRBJ2-2; abundance: -; CDR3nt: TGTGCCTCCGGGGAGGCCGGGGAGCTGTTTTTT; CDR3aa: CASGEAGELFF
d_gene: TRBD1; v_gene: TRBV5-8; j_gene: TRBJ1-2; abundance: -; CDR3nt: TGTGCCAGCAGCCGTGGACAGGGGAGCTATGGCTACACCTTC; CDR3aa: CASSRGQGSYGYTF
d_gene: TRBD1; v_gene: TRBV5-1; j_gene: TRBJ2-2; abundance: -; CDR3nt: TGCGCCAGCAGCTCTACAGGGGACACCGGGGAGCTGTTTTTT; CDR3aa: CASSSTGDTGELFF
d_gene: TRBD2; v_gene: TRBV14; j_gene: TRBJ2-7; abundance: -; CDR3nt: TGTGCCAGCAGCCAGAGGGGCGGGGGGCCCGCCTACGAGCAGTACTTC; CDR3aa: CASSQRGGGPAYEQYF
d_gene: -; v_gene: TRBV5-6; j_gene: TRBJ2-7; abundance: few; CDR3nt: TGTGCCAGCAGCTCGCTAGGTTACGAGCAGTACTTC; CDR3aa: CASSSLGYEQYF
d_gene: -; v_gene: TRBV9; j_gene: TRBJ2-3; abundance: -; CDR3nt: TGTGCCAGCAGCGTAGTGGGGACAGATACGCAGTATTTT; CDR3aa: CASSVVGTDTQYF
d_gene: -; v_gene: TRBV11-2; j_gene: TRBJ2-7; abundance: medium-sized; CDR3nt: TGTGCCAGCAGCTTCCTCATTGCGGCTGAGCAGTACTTC; CDR3aa: CASSFLIAAEQYF
d_gene: TRBD1; v_gene: TRBV7-3; j_gene: TRBJ1-6; abundance: -; CDR3nt: TGTGCCAGCAGTCCTATTAGGGACAGCTCCTATAATTCACCCCTCCACTTT; CDR3aa: CASSPIRDSSYNSPLHF
d_gene: -; v_gene: TRBV6-1; j_gene: TRBJ2-2; abundance: -; CDR3nt: TGTGCCAGCAGTGGGGTTAACACCGGGGAGCTGTTTTTT; CDR3aa: CASSGVNTGELFF
d_gene: -; v_gene: TRBV6-1; j_gene: TRBJ1-2; abundance: -; CDR3nt: TGTGCCAGCAGTGAAACCCGACGGAACTATGGCTACACCTTC; CDR3aa: CASSETRRNYGYTF
d_gene: TRBD1; v_gene: TRBV5-5; j_gene: TRBJ2-6; abundance: -; CDR3nt: TGTGCCAGCCGGGACAGGGAAAGCTCTGGGGCCAACGTCCTGACTTTC; CDR3aa: CASRDRESSGANVLTF
d_gene: -; v_gene: TRBV6-5; j_gene: TRBJ2-3; abundance: -; CDR3nt: TGTGCCAGCAGTTACTCCGGGGGTAGAGCAGGGGGGACGCAGTATTTT; CDR3aa: CASSYSGGRAGGTQYF
d_gene: -; v_gene: TRBV10-3; j_gene: TRBJ2-7; abundance: -; CDR3nt: TGTGCCATCAGTGAGTCGTGGGGCGACGAGCAGTACTTC; CDR3aa: CAISESWGDEQYF
d_gene: TRBD2; v_gene: TRBV5-1; j_gene: TRBJ2-7; abundance: -; CDR3nt: TGCGCCAGCAGCTTGCAAAGCAGGGAGGGTGCGTCCTACGAGCAGTACTTC; CDR3aa: CASSLQSREGASYEQYF